These T cell receptor beta chains were read from a single sample in a study of brain T cells in children with intractable seizures. TCRdb's copy holds only in-frame clones and misses some; the assay was immunoSEQ multiplex PCR. The data contain approximately 330,000 clones, about 93% of them singletons. Sequencing was performed on peripheral blood, taken roughly 5 months after surgery. The receptors shown here come from a boy under two years old with tuberous sclerosis and intractable seizures. Both conserved end residues are part of each CDR3. The D gene is left open where the match is weak. Clone size appears in some rows only: once, few, many, or a class for an expanded clone.

d_call,j_call,v_call,clone_size,cdr3_aa,cdr3_nt
-,TRBJ1-2,TRBV12-3/TRBV12-4,-,CASSLTANYGYTF,TGTGCCAGCAGTCTGACCGCTAACTATGGCTACACCTTC
TRBD2,TRBJ2-3,TRBV29-1,-,CSVGGLASTDTQYF,TGCAGCGTTGGGGGACTAGCGAGCACAGATACGCAGTATTTT
-,TRBJ1-2,TRBV6-5,-,CASSSKPDRNYGYTF,TGTGCCAGCAGTTCTAAACCTGACAGGAACTATGGCTACACCTTC
-,TRBJ2-3,TRBV6-5,-,CASSYSELPDTQYF,TGTGCCAGCAGTTACTCGGAACTACCAGATACGCAGTATTTT
-,TRBJ1-2,TRBV3-1/TRBV3-2,-,CASSQVAPGCNYGYTF,TGTGCCAGCAGCCAAGTCGCCCCCGGCTGCAACTATGGCTACACCTTC
-,TRBJ1-1,TRBV25-1,-,CASSDGTLMNTEAFF,TGTGCCAGCAGTGACGGGACACTTATGAACACTGAAGCTTTCTTT
TRBD1,TRBJ2-7,TRBV20-1,once,CSASLPGGLYEQYF,TGCAGTGCTAGTCTGCCAGGGGGCTTATACGAGCAGTACTTC
TRBD2,TRBJ2-3,TRBV7-9,-,CASSLAGGSTDTQYF,TGTGCCAGCAGCTTAGCGGGAGGGAGCACAGATACGCAGTATTTT
TRBD2,TRBJ2-3,TRBV27,-,CASSFRLAGTQYF,TGTGCCAGCAGTTTCCGACTAGCAGGTACGCAGTATTTT
TRBD1,TRBJ1-1,TRBV27,-,CASSHYNGQGLTEAFF,TGTGCCAGCAGCCACTATAATGGACAGGGGTTGACTGAAGCTTTCTTT
-,TRBJ2-7,TRBV29-1,-,CSATAIGSYEQYF,TGCAGCGCGACAGCGATCGGTTCCTACGAGCAGTACTTC
-,TRBJ1-1,TRBV28,-,CASSPPVIYTEAFF,TGTGCCAGCAGCCCTCCCGTTATCTACACTGAAGCTTTCTTT
TRBD2,TRBJ2-1,TRBV11-3,-,CASSLDTLRVGSGSFDRQFF,TGTGCCAGCAGCTTAGATACCCTGAGGGTTGGTAGCGGGAGCTTTGATCGGCAGTTCTTC
-,TRBJ2-5,TRBV9,-,CASSFTLQETQYF,TGTGCCAGCAGCTTTACCCTGCAAGAGACCCAGTACTTC
-,TRBJ1-1,TRBV4-2,-,CASSQVPTGLNTEAFF,TGTGCCAGCAGCCAAGTGCCGACAGGATTGAACACTGAAGCTTTCTTT
-,TRBJ1-2,TRBV5-1,-,CASSHPDRKGYGYTF,TGCGCCAGCAGCCACCCGGACCGGAAAGGCTATGGCTACACCTTC